The 11 T cell receptor beta chains listed next were all sequenced from one sample in a study of blood T cell repertoires in COVID-19. TCRdb keeps only in-frame clones here, not all; method: immunoSEQ multiplex PCR. The sample holds about 210,000 clones; approximately 85% are singletons and the top ten take more than 2%. The sequenced material came from peripheral blood. These receptors came from a woman in her seventies with COVID-19, enrolled during active disease.

CDR3 residues: CAISTSGLAGETETQYF. CDR3 DNA: TGTGCCATCAGCACTTCGGGACTAGCGGGAGAGACAGAGACCCAGTACTTC. V usage is TRBV10-3 and J usage is TRBJ2-5, with TRBD2 matching 14 bases. V shed 6 bases, J shed 4 bases, and the junction held 10 bases outside the gene matches. CDR1 and CDR2 from the germline V gene are ENHRY and SYGVKD. The CDR3 has 17 amino acids.

V gene TRBV7-3 combines with J gene TRBJ2-3; D is perhaps TRBD2 (5 bases). Germline CDR1 reads SGHTA; CDR2 reads FQGTGA. V lost 5 bases to trimming and J lost 2 bases, with 14 bases between them. The CDR3 runs 15 residues. CDR3 DNA sequence: TGTGCCAGCAGCAAAGGGAGCGGTGCCACAGATACGCAGTATTTT. It yields the protein CASSKGSGATDTQYF.

The chain is built from TRBV3-1 (or the pseudogene TRBV3-2) and TRBJ2-2; TRBD1 matches at 8 bases. Germline V lookup: CDR1 LGHDT, CDR2 YNNKEL (reference sequence). The CDR3 totals 16 residues. The V gene end was trimmed by 3 bases and the J gene end by 5 bases; junction bases not matched to a gene: 8. CDR3 DNA sequence: TGTGCCAGCAGCCAGGACAGGGCGTGGTGGACCGGGGAGCTGTTTTTT. Residues: CASSQDRAWWTGELFF.

This sequence joins TRBV9 and TRBJ2-2; tentative D call: TRBD2 (6 bases). Germline V CDR1 and CDR2: SGDLS, YYNGEE. CDR3 length: 14 amino acids. Trimming stripped 0 bases from V and 4 bases from J, with 7 bases between. The CDR3 sequence is CASSVAAGTGELFF. The DNA of the CDR3 is TGTGCCAGCAGCGTAGCAGCGGGCACCGGGGAGCTGTTTTTT.

The chain recombines TRBV19 with TRBJ2-2; D may be TRBD1 (6 bases). CDR3 length equals 18 residues. Trimming pared 4 bases from V and 0 bases from J, leaving 18 bases between. Per the germline V gene, CDR1 is LNHDA and CDR2 is SQIVND (reference sequence). CDR3 DNA sequence: TGTGCCAGTAGTAATCAACTAACAGGGTCCTCGAACACCGGGGAGCTGTTTTTT. Translation gives CASSNQLTGSSNTGELFF.

The chain carries TRBV28 and TRBJ1-1, with no clear D. The V gene's germline CDR1 is MDHEN and CDR2 SYDVKM. This CDR3 has 12 amino acids. Trimming took 2 bases from V and 5 from J, leaving 6 bases between them. The CDR3 DNA follows: TGTGCCAGCAGTTTACCGTTAACTGAAGCTTTCTTT. This sequence encodes CASSLPLTEAFF.

The CDR3 DNA reads as TGTGCCAGCAGTTACAGGGAGGGGGATGAAAAACTGTTTTTT. Its translation: CASSYREGDEKLFF. The chain joins TRBV6-6 to TRBJ1-4; possibly TRBD1 for D (6 bases). CDR1 and CDR2 (germline): MNHNY, SVGAGI (reference sequence). The CDR3 runs to 14 residues. V was cut by 2 bases and J by 6 bases, with 10 bases left in between.

V and J are TRBV6-6 and TRBJ1-6; possible D gene TRBD1, 5 bases. Germline-derived CDR1 and CDR2 are MNHNY and SVGAGI (reference sequence). V shed 2 bases and J shed 7 bases, with 9 bases lying between them. This CDR3 spans 14 amino acids. The DNA of the CDR3 is TGTGCCAGCAGTTACGCAGGGCCAAATTCACCCCTCCACTTT. This encodes CASSYAGPNSPLHF.

V usage is TRBV9 and J usage is TRBJ2-3; 8 bases fit TRBD1. V trimming: 4 bases; J trimming: 0 bases; junction bases outside the gene matches: 7. CDR1 and CDR2 (germline): SGDLS, YYNGEE. This CDR3 spans 16 amino acids. CDR3 coding DNA: TGTGCCAGCAGCCCCCGTCGGACAGGGAGCACAGATACGCAGTATTTT. Translation: CASSPRRTGSTDTQYF.

The chain combines TRBV5-1 with TRBJ1-1; 7 bases line up with TRBD1. The V and J ends lost 5 bases and 1 base, in that order; junction bases with no gene match: 5. The CDR3 loop spans 14 amino acids. In germline, CDR1 is SGHRS, CDR2 YFSETQ. This chain's CDR3 is CASSRDSQNTEAFF. The CDR3 nucleotides are TGCGCCAGCAGTCGGGACAGCCAGAACACTGAAGCTTTCTTT.

The J gene is TRBJ1-3, the V gene TRBV29-1; TRBD1 matches 7 bases. Germline values: CDR1 SQVTM, CDR2 ANQGSEA. V lost 7 bases, J lost 2 bases, and 14 bases stayed unmatched. This CDR3 contains 16 residues. The CDR3 here is CSAENITGAPGNTIYF. The CDR3 coding sequence is TGCAGCGCAGAAAATATCACAGGGGCACCTGGAAACACCATATATTTT.